This T cell receptor (beta chain) was obtained from a study of blood T cell repertoires in COVID-19. Study-wide context: COVID-19 samples, acute and convalescent, were from the United States, Italy and Spain.

Living in about two dozen US areas, the participants were between 18 and 89 years of age. Researchers sorted participants into cohorts using their self-reported clinical history. What the recovered Cohort 3 donors had was two negative PCRs, clearance, or symptom resolution. CDR1 is SGHRS and CDR2 is YFSETQ in the germline V gene. CDR3 length: 15 amino acids. With 4 bases clipped from V and 4 bases from J, the junction kept 8 bases outside the gene matches. Sequencing used immunoSEQ multiplex PCR; TCRdb keeps in-frame clones, though not all of them. Of under 300,000 clones detected, around 84% appear once; the ten largest clones hold around 16%.

The receptor was derived from a young man who had recovered from COVID-19. The V and J genes are TRBV5-1 and TRBJ2-5; the match to TRBD1 covers 9 bases. The sample taken for sequencing was PBMCs or T cells enriched from blood (not recorded which). The CDR3 DNA sequence: TGCGCCAGCAGCGGGGGGACAGGGCTTTCAGAGACCCAGTACTTC. Translation: CASSGGTGLSETQYF.